The rows below give T cell receptor beta chains drawn from one sample of a study of T cell responses to AZD1222 COVID-19 vaccine. Produced via immunoSEQ multiplex PCR; TCRdb's table is partial and in-frame only. The repertoire holds some 80,000 clones, 88% seen once, with more than 4.5% in the top ten. This material consisted of peripheral blood, taken on day 0 of MenACWY control vaccination. The origin of the receptors is an adult in good health. The CDR3 runs from the conserved cysteine through the conserved F or W. D genes are given only for firm matches. Only some rows state a clone size, as once, few, many or a class for expanded clones.

D | J | V | size | DNA | CDR3
TRBD1 | TRBJ1-1 | TRBV5-4 | . | TGTGCCAGCAGCTTGGGAGGGGGCGCTGGTGCTGAAGCTTTCTTT | CASSLGGGAGAEAFF
. | TRBJ1-2 | TRBV12-3/TRBV12-4 | once | TGTGCCAGCAGTTTAGAACGACGTGGCTACACCTTC | CASSLERRGYTF
. | TRBJ1-2 | TRBV25-1 | . | TGTGCCAGCAGTGGAGGGGGAGGCTATGGCTACACCTTC | CASSGGGGYGYTF
. | TRBJ2-2 | TRBV4-1 | . | TGCGCCAGCAGCAAAGAGGGCCAGGGGACCGGGGAGCTGTTTTTT | CASSKEGQGTGELFF
. | TRBJ1-3 | TRBV11-2 | . | TGTGCCAGCAGCTTAAGCCGCCTGGCTGGAAACACCATATATTTT | CASSLSRLAGNTIYF
. | TRBJ1-6 | TRBV18 | . | TGTGCCAGCTCACCGACAGCGCAGAATTCACCCCTCCACTTT | CASSPTAQNSPLHF
. | TRBJ2-4 | TRBV6-1 | . | TGTGCCAGCAGTGAAGCGGGGGGGCTAGCCAAAAACATTCAGTACTTC | CASSEAGGLAKNIQYF
. | TRBJ2-7 | TRBV9 | . | TGTGCCAGCAGCGTAGGGGTGCCGGGCTGGAGCGAGCAGTACTTC | CASSVGVPGWSEQYF
TRBD1 | TRBJ1-3 | TRBV19 | . | TGTGCCAGTAGTGGCGACAGGGAAAGAAACACCATATATTTT | CASSGDRERNTIYF
. | TRBJ1-2 | TRBV5-1 | . | TGCGCCAGCAGCTTCTCGGACCCTATGGAGGGCTACACCTTC | CASSFSDPMEGYTF
TRBD2 | TRBJ2-2 | TRBV27 | . | TGTGCCAGCAGTTTAGTTACCCGGGGGGGCAACACCGGGGAGCTGTTTTTT | CASSLVTRGGNTGELFF
. | TRBJ1-6 | TRBV5-1 | . | TGCGCCAGCAGCCAGGGACATGCCGATTTCCCCCTCCACTTT | CASSQGHADFPLHF
. | TRBJ2-2 | TRBV5-4 | . | TGTGCCAGCAGCCTTGGGGCCCTGGGCCGCACCGGGGAGCTGTTTTTT | CASSLGALGRTGELFF
. | TRBJ1-3 | TRBV5-1 | . | TGCGCCAGCAGCTTGGAGGGGCAAGGAAACACCATATATTTT | CASSLEGQGNTIYF
. | TRBJ1-1 | TRBV13 | . | TGTGCCAGCAGCCAGAAAAGGACGGCTGAAGCTTTCTTT | CASSQKRTAEAFF
TRBD1 | TRBJ1-5 | TRBV25-1 | . | TGTGCCAGCAAGGGGGCAGGCAATCAGCCCCAGCATTTT | CASKGAGNQPQHF
. | TRBJ1-2 | TRBV6-5 | . | TGTGCCAGCAGTTACTCGAAAACGGGAAGTTGGTATGGCTACACCTTC | CASSYSKTGSWYGYTF
TRBD2 | TRBJ2-1 | TRBV4-1 | . | TGCGCCAGCAGCCAAGTTCGGAGCGGGAGCTACTACAATGAGCAGTTCTTC | CASSQVRSGSYYNEQFF
. | TRBJ2-2 | TRBV5-4 | . | TGTGCCAGCAGCCAACGATCGGGGACTAACACCGGGGAGCTGTTTTTT | CASSQRSGTNTGELFF
. | TRBJ1-1 | TRBV15 | . | TGTGCCACCAGCCTGGAGGGGGACACTGAAGCTTTCTTT | CATSLEGDTEAFF
. | TRBJ2-5 | TRBV7-3 | . | TGTGCCAGCAGCTTGGGCGGGGGCGGACAAGAGACCCAGTACTTC | CASSLGGGGQETQYF
TRBD1 | TRBJ1-5 | TRBV6-5 | . | TGTGCCAGCAGTACCCTGGACAGGGGGAGAGAGCCCCAGCATTTT | CASSTLDRGREPQHF
. | TRBJ1-2 | TRBV29-1 | . | TGCAGCGTTGATGGTGTTTGGGGCTACACCTTC | CSVDGVWGYTF
. | TRBJ1-2 | TRBV3-1/TRBV3-2 | . | TGTGCCAGCAGCGACCCATTTGGGGGGGCGGGGGGCTACACCTTC | CASSDPFGGAGGYTF
. | TRBJ2-2 | TRBV11-3 | . | TGTGCCAGCAGCCGAACCCCGAGCACCGGGGAGCTGTTTTTT | CASSRTPSTGELFF
. | TRBJ2-7 | TRBV11-2 | . | TGTGCCAGCAGCTTAGCTGGCCTGATGGGGTACGAGCAGTACTTC | CASSLAGLMGYEQYF
TRBD1 | TRBJ2-3 | TRBV19 | . | TGTGCCAGCACCCTCGGGACAGGGAGTGGTGCAGATACGCAGTATTTT | CASTLGTGSGADTQYF
TRBD1 | TRBJ1-5 | TRBV6-2/TRBV6-3 | . | TGTGCCAGCAGCCCTACTCCCAGGGGGAGCCATCAGCCCCAGCATTTT | CASSPTPRGSHQPQHF
. | TRBJ1-6 | TRBV18 | . | TGTGCCAGCTCACCTACAGAGTCAGGTTCACCCCTCCACTTT | CASSPTESGSPLHF
TRBD1 | TRBJ2-7 | TRBV6-1 | . | TGTGCCAGCAGTGACCCAGGGGGAGTCCACGAGCAGTACTTC | CASSDPGGVHEQYF
. | TRBJ2-4 | TRBV4-3 | . | TGCGCCAGCAGCCAAGACCAGGTCAAAAACATTCAGTACTTC | CASSQDQVKNIQYF
TRBD1 | TRBJ2-7 | TRBV10-3 | . | TGTGCTATCAGGGGGACAGGGACAGACGAGCAGTACTTC | CAIRGTGTDEQYF
TRBD1 | TRBJ1-5 | TRBV7-2 | . | TGTGCCAGCAGCGCTGGACAGGTTAGCAATCAGCCCCAGCATTTT | CASSAGQVSNQPQHF
. | TRBJ1-6 | TRBV21-1 | . | TGTGCCAGCAGCCCCAGGCCGGGGCGTAATTCACCCCTCCACTTT | CASSPRPGRNSPLHF
. | TRBJ2-4 | TRBV5-5 | . | TGTGCCAGCAGCTCGCCGGGCCGGGGTGACATTCAGTACTTC | CASSSPGRGDIQYF
. | TRBJ2-1 | TRBV9 | . | TGTGCCAGCAGCGTCGAGCCGGGCTCACACGCTGAGCAGTTCTTC | CASSVEPGSHAEQFF
. | TRBJ1-4 | TRBV28 | . | TGTGCCCACCGGGGGGGCGTGGGCTCTAATGAAAAACTGTTTTTT | CAHRGGVGSNEKLFF
. | TRBJ2-1 | TRBV30 | once | TGTGCCTGGAGTAGCCAGTTAAGTGAGCAGTTCTTC | CAWSSQLSEQFF
. | TRBJ1-2 | TRBV11-3 | . | TGTGCCAGCAGCCGGACCCTCTATGGCTACACCTTC | CASSRTLYGYTF
. | TRBJ1-2 | TRBV29-1 | . | TGCAGCGTTAATACTTGGGACAACTATGGCTACACCTTC | CSVNTWDNYGYTF
. | TRBJ1-6 | TRBV27 | few | TGTGCCAGCAGTTTCTCCAGGATCTCCTATAATTCACCCCTCCACTTT | CASSFSRISYNSPLHF
. | TRBJ1-2 | TRBV6-6 | . | TGTGCCAGCATAACGGGGATTGGTGGCTACACCTTC | CASITGIGGYTF
. | TRBJ1-1 | TRBV7-6 | . | TGTGCCAGCAGCTTAGATGGGGGGCGAAACACTGAAGCTTTCTTT | CASSLDGGRNTEAFF
. | TRBJ1-2 | TRBV7-2 | . | TGTGCCAGCAGCTTACCCCACGGGAGGGCCGACGATGGCTACACCTTC | CASSLPHGRADDGYTF
TRBD2 | TRBJ2-1 | TRBV19 | medium-sized | TGTGCCAGTAGTGCGACTAGCGGGGACTTCGATGAGCAGTTCTTC | CASSATSGDFDEQFF
. | TRBJ1-1 | TRBV30 | once | TGTGCCTGGAGTGTAGCTGGGCACACTGAAGCTTTCTTT | CAWSVAGHTEAFF
. | TRBJ2-3 | TRBV5-6 | . | TGTGCCAGCAGCTTGAGGCGGACGGGGGCCGGGGATACGCAGTATTTT | CASSLRRTGAGDTQYF
. | TRBJ1-1 | TRBV7-8 | . | TGTGCCAGCAGCTTAGGCAGGAACACTGAAGCTTTCTTT | CASSLGRNTEAFF
TRBD1 | TRBJ1-2 | TRBV30 | . | TGTGCCTGGACGACAGGGGGCGCGGAAGGCTACACCTTC | CAWTTGGAEGYTF
. | TRBJ1-2 | TRBV19 | . | TGTGCCAGTAGTATCTCTCTGTCCGGACGGACGCTCTATGGCTACACCTTC | CASSISLSGRTLYGYTF
. | TRBJ1-5 | TRBV19 | . | TGTGCCAGTAGTATCGGCGGGGAGCAATGGCAGCCCCAGCATTTT | CASSIGGEQWQPQHF
TRBD1 | TRBJ1-1 | TRBV27 | . | TGTGCCAGCAGTTACCGACAGGGGGCGAACACTGAAGCTTTCTTT | CASSYRQGANTEAFF
. | TRBJ1-5 | TRBV7-8 | . | TGTGCCAGCAGCGTAGGGGGGGGTCAGCCCCAGCATTTT | CASSVGGGQPQHF
. | TRBJ1-2 | TRBV18 | . | TGTGCCACCTTCTCCCTCTATGGCTACACCTTC | CATFSLYGYTF
. | TRBJ2-5 | TRBV7-2 | . | TGTGCCAGCAGCTTGAATTACGTTGGTGGGGAGACCCAGTACTTC | CASSLNYVGGETQYF